This record concerns one T cell receptor (beta chain) sequence. Its antigen is undetermined. This specimen comes from a study of naive and memory T cell subsets. Study-wide points: Gini index rose across naive, CM, EM and EMRA in CD4 and CD8.

Two oligonucleotides, mixed equimolar, formed the beta constant-region primer covering TRBC1 and TRBC2. TCRdb analysed the UMI-ligation and nested PCR reads with MiXCR anew, one entry per CDR3 protein. The sample includes approximately 89,000 distinct CDR3 sequences, 7% of them seen just once. The source material was central memory CD4+ T cells from blood. The receptor was isolated from a human donor in good health.

The DNA of the CDR3 is TGTGCCAGCAGTCTAGGGTCCCGAAACTACTACGAGCAGTACTTC. Translated, it gives CASSLGSRNYYEQYF. The gene calls are TRBV7-6 and TRBJ2-7; D remains ambiguous. Trimming cost V 6 bases and J 3 bases, with 18 bases left between them. The CDR3 is 15 amino acids. Looked up from germline, CDR1 is SGHVS and CDR2 is FNYEAQ.